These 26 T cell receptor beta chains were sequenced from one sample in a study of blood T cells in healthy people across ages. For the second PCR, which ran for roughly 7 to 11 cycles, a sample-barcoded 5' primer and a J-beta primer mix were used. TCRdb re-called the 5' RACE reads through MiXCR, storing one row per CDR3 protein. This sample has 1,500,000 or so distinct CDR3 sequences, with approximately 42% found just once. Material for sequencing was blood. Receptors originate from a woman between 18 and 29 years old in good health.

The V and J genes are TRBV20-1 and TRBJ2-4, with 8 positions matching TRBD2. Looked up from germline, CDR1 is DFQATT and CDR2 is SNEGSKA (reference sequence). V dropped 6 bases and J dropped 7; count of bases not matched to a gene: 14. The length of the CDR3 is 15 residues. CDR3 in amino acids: CSARGLARIGNIQYF. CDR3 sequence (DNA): TGCAGTGCCCGAGGACTAGCTCGGATCGGGAACATTCAGTACTTC.

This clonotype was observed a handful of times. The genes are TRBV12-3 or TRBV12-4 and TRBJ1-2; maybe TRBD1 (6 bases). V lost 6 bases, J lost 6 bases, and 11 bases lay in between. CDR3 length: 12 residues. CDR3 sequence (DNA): TGTGCCAGCAGGTCAGGGGTGGATGGCTACACCTTC. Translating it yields CASRSGVDGYTF.

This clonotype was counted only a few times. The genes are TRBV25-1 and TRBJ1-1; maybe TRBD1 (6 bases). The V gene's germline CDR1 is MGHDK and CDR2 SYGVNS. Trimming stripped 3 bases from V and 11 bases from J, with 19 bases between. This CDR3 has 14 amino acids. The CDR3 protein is CASSDPLSGARAFF. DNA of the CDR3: TGTGCCAGCAGTGACCCTCTCTCAGGGGCGAGGGCTTTCTTT.

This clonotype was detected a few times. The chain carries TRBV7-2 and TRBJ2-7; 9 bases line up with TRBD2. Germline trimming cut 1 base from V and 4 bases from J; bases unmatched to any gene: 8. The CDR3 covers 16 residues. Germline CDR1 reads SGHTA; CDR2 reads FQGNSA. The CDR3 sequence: CASSLGFSGRSYEQYF. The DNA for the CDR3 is TGTGCCAGCAGCTTAGGCTTCAGCGGGAGGTCGTACGAGCAGTACTTC.

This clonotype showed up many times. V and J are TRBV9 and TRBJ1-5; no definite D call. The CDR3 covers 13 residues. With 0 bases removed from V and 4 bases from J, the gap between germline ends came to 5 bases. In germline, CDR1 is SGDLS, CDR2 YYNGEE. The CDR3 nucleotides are TGTGCCAGCAGCGTAGACACAAATCAGCCCCAGCATTTT. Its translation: CASSVDTNQPQHF.

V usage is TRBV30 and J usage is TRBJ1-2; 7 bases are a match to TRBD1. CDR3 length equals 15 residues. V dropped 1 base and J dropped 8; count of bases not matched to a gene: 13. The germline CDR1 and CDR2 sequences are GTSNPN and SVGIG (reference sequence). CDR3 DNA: TGTGCCTGGAGTGGGATGGGATCTACAGGGGAAGGCTACACCTTC. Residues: CAWSGMGSTGEGYTF.

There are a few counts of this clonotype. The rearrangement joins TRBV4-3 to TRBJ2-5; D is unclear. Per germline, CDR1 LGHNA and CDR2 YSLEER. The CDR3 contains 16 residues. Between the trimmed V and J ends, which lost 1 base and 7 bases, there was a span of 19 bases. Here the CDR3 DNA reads TGCGCCAGCAGCCAAGCCCCAGCTGACTGGTTGGGGACCCAGTACTTC. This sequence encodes CASSQAPADWLGTQYF.

In DNA form, the CDR3 reads TGTGCCAGTCAAATAGCGGGGGTCGGTAATGAGCAGTTCTTC. This sequence encodes CASQIAGVGNEQFF. The chain links TRBV6-6 to TRBJ2-1; the match to TRBD2 covers 9 bases. Germline-derived CDR1 and CDR2 are MNHNY and SVGAGI (reference sequence). The V segment lost 9 bases and the J segment 7 bases; nucleotides outside the gene matches: 10. The CDR3 consists of 14 residues.

Here the CDR3 DNA reads TGTGCCAGCAGTTTAGCGGGAGGTTGGAACATTCAGTACTTC. This sequence encodes CASSLAGGWNIQYF. The chain links TRBV12-3 or TRBV12-4 to TRBJ2-4, with D possibly TRBD2 on 6 matching bases. Trimming removed 0 bases from V and 7 bases from J, with 10 bases in between. This CDR3 comprises 14 residues.

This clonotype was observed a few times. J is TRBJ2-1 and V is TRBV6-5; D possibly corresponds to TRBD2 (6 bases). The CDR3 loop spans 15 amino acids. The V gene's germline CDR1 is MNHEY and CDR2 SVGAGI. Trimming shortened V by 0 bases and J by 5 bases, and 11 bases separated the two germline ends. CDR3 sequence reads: CASSYSAGTNNEQFF. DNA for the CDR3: TGTGCCAGCAGTTACTCTGCGGGGACGAACAATGAGCAGTTCTTC.

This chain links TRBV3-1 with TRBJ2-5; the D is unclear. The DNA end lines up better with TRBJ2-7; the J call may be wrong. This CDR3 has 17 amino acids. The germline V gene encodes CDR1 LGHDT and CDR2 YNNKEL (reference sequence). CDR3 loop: CASSQDRTVKGTYEQYF. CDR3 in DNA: TGTGCCAGCAGCCAAGATCGTACAGTGAAGGGAACCTACGAGCAGTACTTC.

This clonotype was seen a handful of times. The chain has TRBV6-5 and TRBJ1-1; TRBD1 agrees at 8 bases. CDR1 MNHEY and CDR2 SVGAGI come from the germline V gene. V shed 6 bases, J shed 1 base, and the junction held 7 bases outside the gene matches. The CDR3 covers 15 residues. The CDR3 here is CASRRTGLGNTEAFF. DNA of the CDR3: TGTGCCAGCAGGCGGACAGGGCTGGGGAACACTGAAGCTTTCTTT.

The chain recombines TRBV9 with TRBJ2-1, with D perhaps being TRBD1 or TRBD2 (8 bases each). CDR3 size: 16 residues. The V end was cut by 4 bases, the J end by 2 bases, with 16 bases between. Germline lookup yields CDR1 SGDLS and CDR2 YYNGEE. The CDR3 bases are TGTGCCAGCAGCCCAGGGGGCGGGGGGCCCTACAATGAGCAGTTCTTC. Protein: CASSPGGGGPYNEQFF.

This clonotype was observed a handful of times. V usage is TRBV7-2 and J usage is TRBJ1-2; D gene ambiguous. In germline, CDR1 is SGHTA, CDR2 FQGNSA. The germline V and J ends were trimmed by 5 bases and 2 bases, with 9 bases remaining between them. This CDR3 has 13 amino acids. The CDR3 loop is CASSGERNYGYTF. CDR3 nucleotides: TGTGCCAGCAGCGGCGAACGGAACTATGGCTACACCTTC.

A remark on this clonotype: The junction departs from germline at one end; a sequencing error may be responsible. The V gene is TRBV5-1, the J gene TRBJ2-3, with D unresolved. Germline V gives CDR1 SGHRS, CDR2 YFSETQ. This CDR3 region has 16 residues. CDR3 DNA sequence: TGCGCCAGCAGCTTGACCTCACTCCCTGGCGCAGAGACGCAGTATTTT. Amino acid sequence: CASSLTSLPGAETQYF.

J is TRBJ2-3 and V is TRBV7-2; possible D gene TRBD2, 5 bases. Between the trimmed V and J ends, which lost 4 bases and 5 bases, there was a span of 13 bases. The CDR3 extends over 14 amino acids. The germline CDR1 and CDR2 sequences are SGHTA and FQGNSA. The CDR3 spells CASSSRRKGDTQYF. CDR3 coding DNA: TGTGCCAGCAGCTCGCGGAGGAAAGGAGATACGCAGTATTTT.

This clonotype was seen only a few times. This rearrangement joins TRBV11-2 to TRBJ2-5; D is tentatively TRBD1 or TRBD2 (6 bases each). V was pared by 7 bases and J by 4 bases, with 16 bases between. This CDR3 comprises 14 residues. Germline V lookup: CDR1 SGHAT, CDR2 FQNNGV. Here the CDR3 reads CASNRGGSGETQYF. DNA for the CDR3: TGTGCCAGCAATCGAGGGGGGTCGGGAGAGACCCAGTACTTC.

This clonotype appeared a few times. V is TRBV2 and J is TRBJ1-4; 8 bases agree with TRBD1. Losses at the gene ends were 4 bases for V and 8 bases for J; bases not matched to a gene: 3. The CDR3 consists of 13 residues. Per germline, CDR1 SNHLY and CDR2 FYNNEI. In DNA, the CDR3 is TGTGCCAGCAGTGGGACAGGGAGCGAAAAACTGTTTTTT. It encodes CASSGTGSEKLFF.

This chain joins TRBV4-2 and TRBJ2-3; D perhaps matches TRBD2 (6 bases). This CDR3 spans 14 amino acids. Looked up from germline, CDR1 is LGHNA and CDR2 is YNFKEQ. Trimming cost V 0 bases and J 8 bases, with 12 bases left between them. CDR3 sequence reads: CASSQERGGATQYF. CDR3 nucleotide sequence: TGTGCCAGCAGCCAAGAACGCGGAGGGGCTACGCAGTATTTT.

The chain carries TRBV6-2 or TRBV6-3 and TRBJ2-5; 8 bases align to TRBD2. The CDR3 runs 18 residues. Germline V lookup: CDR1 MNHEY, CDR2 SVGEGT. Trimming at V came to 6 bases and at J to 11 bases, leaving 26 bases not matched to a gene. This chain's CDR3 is CASSLSVSSGLTYNEQYF. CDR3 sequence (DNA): TGTGCCAGCAGCCTCTCCGTTTCTAGCGGGTTGACCTACAATGAGCAGTACTTC.

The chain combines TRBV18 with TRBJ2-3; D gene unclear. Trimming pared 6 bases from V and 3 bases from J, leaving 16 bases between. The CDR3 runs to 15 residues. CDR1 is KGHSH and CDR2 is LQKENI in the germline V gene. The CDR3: CASSKELAGTDTQYF. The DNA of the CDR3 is TGTGCCAGCTCTAAAGAACTCGCCGGTACAGATACGCAGTATTTT.

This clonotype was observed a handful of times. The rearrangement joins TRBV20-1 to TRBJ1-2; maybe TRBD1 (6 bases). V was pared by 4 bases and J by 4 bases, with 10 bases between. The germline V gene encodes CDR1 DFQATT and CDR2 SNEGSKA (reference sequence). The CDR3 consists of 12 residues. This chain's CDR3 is CSANRDLYGYTF. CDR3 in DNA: TGCAGTGCTAACAGGGACCTCTATGGCTACACCTTC.

The CDR3 DNA follows: TGTGCCAGCAGTTCGGAGCAGGGAGGCACTGAAGCTTTCTTT. Translation: CASSSEQGGTEAFF. The rearrangement uses TRBV2 and TRBJ1-1; the D gene is possibly TRBD1 (5 bases). Trimming took off 5 bases at V and 4 bases at J, with 14 bases between the two ends. Germline V lookup: CDR1 SNHLY, CDR2 FYNNEI. The CDR3 is 14 residues long.

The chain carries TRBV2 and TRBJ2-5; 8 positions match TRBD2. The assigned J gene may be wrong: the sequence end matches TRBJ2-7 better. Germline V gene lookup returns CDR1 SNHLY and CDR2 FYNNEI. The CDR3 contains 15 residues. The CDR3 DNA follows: TGTGCCAGCAGTGTTAGCGGGGTGCTCTTAAGCGAGCAGTACTTC. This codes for CASSVSGVLLSEQYF.

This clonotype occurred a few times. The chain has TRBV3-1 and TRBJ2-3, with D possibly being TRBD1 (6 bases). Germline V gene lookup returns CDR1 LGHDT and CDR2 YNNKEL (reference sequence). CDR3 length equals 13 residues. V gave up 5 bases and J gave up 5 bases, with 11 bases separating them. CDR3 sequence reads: CASSKGHQDTQYF. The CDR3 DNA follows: TGTGCCAGCAGCAAGGGACACCAAGATACGCAGTATTTT.

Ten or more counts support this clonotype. The CDR3: CASSRVWDTSSYEQYF. The CDR3 DNA reads TGCGCCAGCAGCCGGGTGTGGGACACAAGCTCCTACGAGCAGTACTTC. The rearrangement uses TRBV4-1 and TRBJ2-7; possible D gene TRBD1, 6 bases. The CDR3 totals 16 residues. The V gene's germline CDR1 is MGHRA and CDR2 YSYEKL. Deletions cut 4 bases from V and 0 bases from J, with 16 bases between.